Below, 15 T cell receptor beta chains from the same sample are listed, as sequenced in a study of human T cells and chemical hapten exposure. The time point was: pre-sensitization, week 0. Specified treatment: therapeutic diphenylcyclopropenone sensitization with weekly scalp DPC. Extraction of total RNA was performed on unfractionated whole blood. Each CDR3 protein gets one entry after TCRdb re-called the RACE reads with MiXCR. The repertoire holds approximately 32,000 distinct CDR3 sequences, roughly 12% seen once, with roughly 2% in the top ten. Specimen: whole blood, collected in connection with sensitization to the hapten diphenylcyclopropenone (DPC). The receptors were gathered from a woman aged 40 to 50 with alopecia areata. Some clones in this sample may be carry-over from other donors' samples.

By its share, this clonotype is medium-sized. The chain couples TRBV12-3 or TRBV12-4 to TRBJ2-1; 7 bases agree with TRBD1. This CDR3 is 13 amino acids long. The ends lost 6 bases at V and 5 bases at J; junction bases unmatched: 4. CDR3: CASRGQSHNEQFF. For the CDR3, the DNA is TGTGCCAGCAGGGGACAGAGCCACAATGAGCAGTTCTTC.

This clonotype was detected a few times. The chain carries TRBV28 and TRBJ1-5; D is undetermined. The CDR3 spans 15 residues. Trimming pared 3 bases from V and 3 bases from J, leaving 12 bases between. Germline assignment: CDR1 MDHEN and CDR2 SYDVKM. The CDR3 is CASSLTGRLNQPQHF. Written as DNA, the CDR3 is TGTGCCAGCAGTTTGACGGGCAGACTCAATCAGCCCCAGCATTTT.

This rearrangement joins TRBV5-1 to TRBJ2-3; TRBD1 matches at 9 bases. Germline V gene lookup returns CDR1 SGHRS and CDR2 YFSETQ. The CDR3 has 15 residues. After removal of 0 bases from V and 3 bases from J, the junction contained 2 bases not matched to a gene. The CDR3 here is CASSLGDRETDTQYF. DNA of the CDR3: TGCGCCAGCAGCTTGGGGGACAGGGAAACAGATACGCAGTATTTT.

This clonotype was detected a few times. The rearrangement joins TRBV29-1 to TRBJ2-7, with TRBD1 identical over 9 bases. Germline CDR1 is SQVTM and CDR2 is ANQGSEA. This CDR3 spans 14 amino acids. V lost 7 bases, J lost 3 bases, and 10 bases stayed unmatched. CDR3 nucleotide sequence: TGCAGCGGGGCCCCGGGGACAGGGATCTACGAGCAGTACTTC. Amino acids: CSGAPGTGIYEQYF.

This clonotype was recorded at least ten times. J is TRBJ2-3 and V is TRBV5-5, with D perhaps TRBD2 (7 bases). CDR3 size: 14 residues. V was clipped by 6 bases and J by 5 bases, with 16 bases between them. Germline V gives CDR1 SGHKS, CDR2 YYEKEE (reference sequence). CDR3 coding DNA: TGTGCCAGCATAATCGGGGGGCTGGAAGATACGCAGTATTTT. It specifies CASIIGGLEDTQYF.

This clonotype was seen repeatedly, ten times or more. The rearrangement links TRBV19 to TRBJ1-5; no firm D call. The CDR3 consists of 15 residues. With 2 bases removed from V and 0 bases from J, the gap between germline ends came to 8 bases. Per the germline V gene, CDR1 is LNHDA and CDR2 is SQIVND (reference sequence). The CDR3 DNA follows: TGTGCCAGTAGTATAACGGGGTATAGCAATCAGCCCCAGCATTTT. It yields the protein CASSITGYSNQPQHF.

This clonotype has more than one count but fewer than ten. The gene calls are TRBV11-2 and TRBJ2-7; possibly TRBD2 for D (6 bases). The CDR3 runs to 14 residues. The V gene's germline CDR1 is SGHAT and CDR2 FQNNGV. V lost 5 bases to trimming and J lost 3 bases, with 14 bases between them. In DNA, the CDR3 is TGTGCCAGCAGCCTGGACTGGACTAACTACGAGCAGTACTTC. Translation gives CASSLDWTNYEQYF.

The rearrangement joins TRBV28 to TRBJ2-2; TRBD1 is a possible D gene (5 bases). The CDR3 covers 15 residues. CDR1 is MDHEN, CDR2 SYDVKM, per germline. Trimming cost V 3 bases and J 1 base, with 9 bases left between them. The CDR3 region has the DNA TGTGCCAGCAGTTTGCCTGGACAGAACACCGGGGAGCTGTTTTTT. Translation gives CASSLPGQNTGELFF. Supplemented by reference TRBV28 and TRBJ2-2, the full variable domain reads DVKVTQSSRYLVKRTGEKVFLECVQDMDHENMFWYRQDPGLGLRLIYFSYDVKMKEKGDIPEGYSVSREKKERFSLILESASTNQTSMYLCASSLPGQNTGELFFGEGSRLTVL.

This clonotype was observed at least ten times. J is TRBJ1-1 and V is TRBV7-2; D remains ambiguous. Germline assignment: CDR1 SGHTA and CDR2 FQGNSA. The CDR3 is 15 amino acids. The V end lost 5 bases, the J end lost 1 base, and 14 bases lay between the germline ends. The CDR3 region is CASSPHGTGNTEAFF. In nucleotides, the CDR3 is TGTGCCAGCAGCCCACACGGAACGGGGAACACTGAAGCTTTCTTT.

This clonotype was seen a handful of times. This chain links TRBV7-9 with TRBJ2-7; 14 bases map to TRBD2. The CDR3 loop spans 16 amino acids. The germline V gene encodes CDR1 SEHNR and CDR2 FQNEAQ (reference sequence). The junction had 7 bases not matched to a gene; V was cut back by 5 bases and J by 4 bases. This CDR3 is CASSPGTSGGYYEQYF. The DNA of the CDR3 is TGTGCCAGCAGCCCTGGGACTAGCGGGGGCTATTACGAGCAGTACTTC.

The rearrangement links TRBV13 to TRBJ2-3; 7 bases agree with TRBD2. Losses at the gene ends were 3 bases for V and 2 bases for J; bases not matched to a gene: 8. The CDR3 is 16 amino acids. Germline CDR1 reads PRHDT; CDR2 reads FYEKMQ (reference sequence). The CDR3 loop is CASSLGGVEDTDTQYF. The CDR3 nucleotides are TGTGCCAGCAGCTTGGGAGGGGTGGAGGACACAGATACGCAGTATTTT.

There are a few counts of this clonotype. V and J are TRBV19 and TRBJ1-2; 9 nucleotides line up with TRBD1. CDR3 length: 16 residues. The V segment lost 7 bases and the J segment 0 bases; nucleotides outside the gene matches: 9. Germline V lookup: CDR1 LNHDA, CDR2 SQIVND (reference sequence). CDR3 nucleotide sequence: TGTGCCAGTAATTCGGGACAGGGAACATCTAACTATGGCTACACCTTC. Encoded protein: CASNSGQGTSNYGYTF.

DNA of the CDR3: TGTGCCAGCAGTGTTGGCGTCGCCTACGAGCAGTACTTC. Amino acid sequence: CASSVGVAYEQYF. The V call is TRBV2, the J call TRBJ2-7; no reliable D call. V lost 4 bases to trimming and J lost 2 bases, with 9 bases between them. This CDR3 has 13 residues. From germline, CDR1 is SNHLY and CDR2 FYNNEI.

This clonotype came up a few times. J is TRBJ1-1 and V is TRBV29-1; D is undetermined. The germline V gene has CDR1 SQVTM and CDR2 ANQGSEA. This CDR3 contains 12 residues. Trimming removed 7 bases from V and 2 bases from J, with 11 bases in between. This CDR3 is CSAAHLNTEAFF. CDR3 in DNA: TGCAGCGCCGCACACCTCAACACTGAAGCTTTCTTT. Filled out from reference TRBV29-1 and TRBJ1-1, the complete variable domain reads SAVISQKPSRDICQRGTSLTIQCQVDSQVTMMFWYRQQPGQSLTLIATANQGSEATYESGFVIDKFPISRPNLTFSTLTVSNMSPEDSSIYLCSAAHLNTEAFFGQGTRLTVV.

Only a few counts were recorded for this clonotype. The J gene is TRBJ2-7, the V gene TRBV6-4; weak D call: TRBD1 (5 bases). Trimming removed 0 bases at V and 0 bases at J, with 9 bases between. There are 15 residues in the CDR3. Germline-derived CDR1 and CDR2 are MRHNA and SNTAGT. CDR3 residues: CASSDSGPSSYEQYF. CDR3 in DNA: TGTGCCAGCAGTGACTCGGGGCCTAGCTCCTACGAGCAGTACTTC.